This TCR beta chain was captured in a study of cytomegalovirus exposure and HLA in healthy donors. PCR involved 60 Vbeta and 13 Jbeta primers. Repertoires were generated with immunoSEQ multiplex PCR, while TCRdb's copy carries only in-frame clones and drops some. The sample lists some 150,000 clones; approximately 80% were seen once. The CDR3 is 15 residues long. V shed 2 bases and J shed 5 bases, with 12 bases lying between them. Germline CDR1 and CDR2: MNHEY and SMNVEV (reference sequence). Donors consisted of healthy bone marrow donors. Findings and limits, study-wide: The availability of immune exposure information extended only to CMV serostatus. TRBV6-2, TRBV6-3 and other indistinguishable V segments were excluded. Among the CMV-associated chains, three were confirmed in vitro as specific for CMV antigens.

Concerning this clone: Its target is not known.

The rearrangement uses TRBV27 and TRBJ2-2; D gene uncertain. This TCR was sampled from a woman aged 50 to 60 in good health and CMV-seronegative. The material sequenced was PBMCs. The CDR3 DNA follows: TGTGCCAGCAGTTTACTAGAGACGCCTACCGGGGAGCTGTTTTTT. Its translation: CASSLLETPTGELFF.